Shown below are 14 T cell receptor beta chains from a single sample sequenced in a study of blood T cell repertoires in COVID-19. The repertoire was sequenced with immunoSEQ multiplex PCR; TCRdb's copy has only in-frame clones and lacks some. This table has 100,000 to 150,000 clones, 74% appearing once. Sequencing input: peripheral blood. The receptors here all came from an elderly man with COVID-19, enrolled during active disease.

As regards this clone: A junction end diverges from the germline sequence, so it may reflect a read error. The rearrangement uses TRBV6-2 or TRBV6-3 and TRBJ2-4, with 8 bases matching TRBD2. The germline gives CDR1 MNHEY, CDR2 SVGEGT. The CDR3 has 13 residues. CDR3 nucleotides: TGTGCCAGCAGTTACTCATCCAGCGGGAGTTTGCACTTC. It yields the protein CASSYSSSGSLHF.

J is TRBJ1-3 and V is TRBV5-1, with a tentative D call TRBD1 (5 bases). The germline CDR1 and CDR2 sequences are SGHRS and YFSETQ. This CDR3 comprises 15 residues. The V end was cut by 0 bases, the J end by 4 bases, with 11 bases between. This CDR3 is CASSLADSSGNTIYF. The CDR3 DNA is TGCGCCAGCAGCTTGGCCGACAGTAGCGGAAACACCATATATTTT.

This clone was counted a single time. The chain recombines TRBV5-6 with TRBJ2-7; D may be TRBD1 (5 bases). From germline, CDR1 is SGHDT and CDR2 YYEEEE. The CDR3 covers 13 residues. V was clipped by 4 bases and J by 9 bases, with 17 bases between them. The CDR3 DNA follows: TGTGCCAGCAGCAAGGACCCGTCCCAGGGGCAGTACTTC. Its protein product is CASSKDPSQGQYF.

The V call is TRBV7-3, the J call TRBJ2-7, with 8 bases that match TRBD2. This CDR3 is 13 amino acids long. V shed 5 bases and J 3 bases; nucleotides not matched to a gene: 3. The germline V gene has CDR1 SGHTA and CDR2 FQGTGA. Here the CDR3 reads CASSPREGYEQYF. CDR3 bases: TGTGCCAGCAGCCCCCGGGAGGGCTACGAGCAGTACTTC.

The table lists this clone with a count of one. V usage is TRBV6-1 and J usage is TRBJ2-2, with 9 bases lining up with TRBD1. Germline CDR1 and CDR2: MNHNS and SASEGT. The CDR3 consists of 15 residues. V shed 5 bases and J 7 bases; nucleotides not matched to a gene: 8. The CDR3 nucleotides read TGTGCCAGCAGTTCATACAGGGGGCAGTTCGGGGAGCTGTTTTTT. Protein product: CASSSYRGQFGELFF.

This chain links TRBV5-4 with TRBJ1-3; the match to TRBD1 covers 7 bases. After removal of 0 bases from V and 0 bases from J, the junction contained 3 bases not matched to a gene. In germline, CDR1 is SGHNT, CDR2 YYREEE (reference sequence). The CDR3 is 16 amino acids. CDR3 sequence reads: CASSLGGQNSGNTIYF. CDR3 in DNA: TGTGCCAGCAGCTTGGGGGGACAGAACTCTGGAAACACCATATATTTT.

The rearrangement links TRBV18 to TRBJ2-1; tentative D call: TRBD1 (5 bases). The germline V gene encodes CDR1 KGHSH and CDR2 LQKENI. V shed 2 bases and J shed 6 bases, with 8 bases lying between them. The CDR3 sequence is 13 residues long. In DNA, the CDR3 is TGTGCCAGCTCACCAAGGGGTGGCAATGAGCAGTTCTTC. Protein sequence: CASSPRGGNEQFF.

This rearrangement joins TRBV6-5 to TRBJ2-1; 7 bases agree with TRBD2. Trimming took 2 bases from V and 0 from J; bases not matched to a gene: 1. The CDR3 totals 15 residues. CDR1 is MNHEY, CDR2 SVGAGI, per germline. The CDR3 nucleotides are TGTGCCAGCAGTTACGGCGGGAGCTCCTACAATGAGCAGTTCTTC. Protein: CASSYGGSSYNEQFF.

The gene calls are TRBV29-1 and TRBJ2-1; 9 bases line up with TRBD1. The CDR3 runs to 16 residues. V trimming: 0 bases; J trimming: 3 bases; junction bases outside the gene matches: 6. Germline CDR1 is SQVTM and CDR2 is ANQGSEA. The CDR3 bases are TGCAGCGTTGAAGATCAGGGGACAGGGTTCTACAATGAGCAGTTCTTC. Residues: CSVEDQGTGFYNEQFF.

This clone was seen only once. This CDR3 is CATSRGTSGTGETQYF. The CDR3 bases are TGTGCCACCAGCAGAGGGACTAGCGGGACCGGGGAGACCCAGTACTTC. The rearrangement uses TRBV15 and TRBJ2-5, with 12 bases that match TRBD2. Trimming removed 1 base from V and 5 bases from J; junction bases left unmatched: 5. The CDR3 spans 16 residues. CDR1 is LNHNV, CDR2 YYDKDF, per germline (reference sequence).

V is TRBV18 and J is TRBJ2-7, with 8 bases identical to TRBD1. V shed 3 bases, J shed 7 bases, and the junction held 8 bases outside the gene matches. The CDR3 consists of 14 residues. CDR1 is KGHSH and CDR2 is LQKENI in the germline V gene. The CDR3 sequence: CASSPGTGQGEQYF. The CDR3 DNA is TGTGCCAGCTCACCCGGGACAGGCCAGGGGGAGCAGTACTTC.

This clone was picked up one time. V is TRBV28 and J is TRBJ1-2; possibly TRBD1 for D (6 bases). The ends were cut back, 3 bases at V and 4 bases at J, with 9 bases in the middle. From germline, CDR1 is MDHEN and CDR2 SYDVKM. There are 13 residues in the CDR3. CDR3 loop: CASSFGQIYGYTF. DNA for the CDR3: TGTGCCAGCAGTTTTGGACAGATCTATGGCTACACCTTC.

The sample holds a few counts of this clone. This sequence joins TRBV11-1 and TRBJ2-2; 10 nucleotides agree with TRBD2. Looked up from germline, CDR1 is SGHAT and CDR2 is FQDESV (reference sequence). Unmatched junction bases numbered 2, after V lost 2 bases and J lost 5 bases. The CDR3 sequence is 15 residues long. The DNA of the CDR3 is TGTGCCAGCAGCTTAATAGCGGGAGGTACCGGGGAGCTGTTTTTT. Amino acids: CASSLIAGGTGELFF.

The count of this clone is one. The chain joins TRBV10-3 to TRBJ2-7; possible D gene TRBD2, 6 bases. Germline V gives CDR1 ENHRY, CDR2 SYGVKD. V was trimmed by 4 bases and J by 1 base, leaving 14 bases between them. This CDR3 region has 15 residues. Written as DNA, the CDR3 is TGTGCCATCAGTGGGGGGGATGTGGTATCCTACGAGCAGTACTTC. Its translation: CAISGGDVVSYEQYF.